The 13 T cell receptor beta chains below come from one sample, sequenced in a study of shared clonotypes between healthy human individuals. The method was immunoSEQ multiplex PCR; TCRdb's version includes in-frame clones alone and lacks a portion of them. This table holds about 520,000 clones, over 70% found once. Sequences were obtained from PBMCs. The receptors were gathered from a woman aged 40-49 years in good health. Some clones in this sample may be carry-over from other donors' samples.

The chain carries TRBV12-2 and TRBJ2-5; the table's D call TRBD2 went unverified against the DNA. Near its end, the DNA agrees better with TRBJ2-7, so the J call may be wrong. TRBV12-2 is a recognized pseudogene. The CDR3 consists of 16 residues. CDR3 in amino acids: CASRLGDQGRDYEQYF. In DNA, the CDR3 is TGTGCAAGTCGCTTGGGTGACCAGGGACGGGACTACGAGCAGTACTTC.

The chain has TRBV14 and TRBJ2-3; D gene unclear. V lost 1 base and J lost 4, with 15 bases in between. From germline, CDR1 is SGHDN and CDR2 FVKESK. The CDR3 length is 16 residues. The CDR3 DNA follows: TGTGCCAGCAGCCAAGGAAGCCCGCCCGTTGCAGATACGCAGTATTTT. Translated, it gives CASSQGSPPVADTQYF.

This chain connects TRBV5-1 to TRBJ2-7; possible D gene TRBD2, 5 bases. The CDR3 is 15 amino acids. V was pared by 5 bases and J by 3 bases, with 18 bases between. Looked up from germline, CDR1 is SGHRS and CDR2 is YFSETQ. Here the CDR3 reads CASRSTPSGIYEQYF. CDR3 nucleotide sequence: TGCGCCAGCAGATCGACTCCTTCGGGGATCTACGAGCAGTACTTC.

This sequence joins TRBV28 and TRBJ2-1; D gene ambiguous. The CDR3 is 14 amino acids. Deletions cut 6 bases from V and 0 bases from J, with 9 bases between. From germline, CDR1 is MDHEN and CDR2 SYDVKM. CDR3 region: CASRIGPSYNEQFF. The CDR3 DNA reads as TGTGCCAGCAGGATAGGACCCTCCTACAATGAGCAGTTCTTC.

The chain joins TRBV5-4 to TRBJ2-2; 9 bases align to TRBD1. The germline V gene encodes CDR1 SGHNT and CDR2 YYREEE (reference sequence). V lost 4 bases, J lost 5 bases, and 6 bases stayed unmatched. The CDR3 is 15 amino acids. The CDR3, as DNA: TGTGCCAGCAGCCTTCGGGACAGGGAGACCGGGGAGCTGTTTTTT. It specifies CASSLRDRETGELFF.

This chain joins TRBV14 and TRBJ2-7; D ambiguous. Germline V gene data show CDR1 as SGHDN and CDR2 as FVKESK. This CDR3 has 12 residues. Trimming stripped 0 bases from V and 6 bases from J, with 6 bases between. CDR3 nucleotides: TGTGCCAGCAGCCAAGAAAAGACCGAGCAGTACTTC. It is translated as CASSQEKTEQYF.

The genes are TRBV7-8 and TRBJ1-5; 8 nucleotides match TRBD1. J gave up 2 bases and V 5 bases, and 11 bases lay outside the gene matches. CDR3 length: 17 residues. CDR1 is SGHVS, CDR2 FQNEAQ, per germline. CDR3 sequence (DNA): TGTGCCAGCAGCACTAGAACAGGGGGTCGAGGCAATCAGCCCCAGCATTTT. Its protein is CASSTRTGGRGNQPQHF.

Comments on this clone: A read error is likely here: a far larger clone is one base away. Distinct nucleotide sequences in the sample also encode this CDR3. CDR3 sequence: CASSVGAGGPDTQYF. CDR3 DNA sequence: TGTGCCAGCAGTGTGGGCGCGGGAGGGCCGGATACGCAGTATTTT. The V gene is TRBV2, the J gene TRBJ2-3, with TRBD2 identical over 9 bases. The CDR3 consists of 15 residues. The germline V gene encodes CDR1 SNHLY and CDR2 FYNNEI. V lost 4 bases, J lost 6 bases, and 8 bases stayed unmatched.

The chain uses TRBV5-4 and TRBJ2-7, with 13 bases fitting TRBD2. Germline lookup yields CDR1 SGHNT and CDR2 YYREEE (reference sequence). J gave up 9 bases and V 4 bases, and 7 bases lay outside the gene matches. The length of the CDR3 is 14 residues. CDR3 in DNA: TGTGCCAGCAGCAGCACTAGCGGGAGGGCCGGGCAGTACTTC. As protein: CASSSTSGRAGQYF.

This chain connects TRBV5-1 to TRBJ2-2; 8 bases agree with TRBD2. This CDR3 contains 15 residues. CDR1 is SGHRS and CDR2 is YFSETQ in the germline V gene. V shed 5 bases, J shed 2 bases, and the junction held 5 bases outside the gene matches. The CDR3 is CASRVLAGNTGELFF. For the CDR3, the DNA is TGCGCCAGCAGGGTCCTAGCGGGTAACACCGGGGAGCTGTTTTTT.

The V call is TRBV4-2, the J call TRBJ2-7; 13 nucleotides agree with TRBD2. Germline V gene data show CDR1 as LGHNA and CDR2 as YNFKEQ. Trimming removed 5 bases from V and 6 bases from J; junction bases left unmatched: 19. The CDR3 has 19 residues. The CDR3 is CASSSRGGLAGVPTVEQYF. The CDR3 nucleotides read TGTGCCAGCAGCTCCCGGGGAGGACTAGCGGGAGTTCCCACTGTCGAGCAGTACTTC.

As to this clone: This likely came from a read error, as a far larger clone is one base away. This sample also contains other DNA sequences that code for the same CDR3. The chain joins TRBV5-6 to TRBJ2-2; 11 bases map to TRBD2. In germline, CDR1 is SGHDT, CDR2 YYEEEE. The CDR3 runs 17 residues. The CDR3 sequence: CASSLYLAGGYTGELFF. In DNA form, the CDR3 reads TGTGCCAGCAGCTTGTATCTAGCGGGAGGCTACACCGGGGAGTTGTTTTTT.

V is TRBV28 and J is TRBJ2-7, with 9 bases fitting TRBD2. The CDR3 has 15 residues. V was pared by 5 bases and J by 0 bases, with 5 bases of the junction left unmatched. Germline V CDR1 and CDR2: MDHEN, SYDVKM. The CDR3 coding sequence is TGTGCCAGCAGTCCCCCTAGCGGGATCTCCTACGAGCAGTACTTC. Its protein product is CASSPPSGISYEQYF.